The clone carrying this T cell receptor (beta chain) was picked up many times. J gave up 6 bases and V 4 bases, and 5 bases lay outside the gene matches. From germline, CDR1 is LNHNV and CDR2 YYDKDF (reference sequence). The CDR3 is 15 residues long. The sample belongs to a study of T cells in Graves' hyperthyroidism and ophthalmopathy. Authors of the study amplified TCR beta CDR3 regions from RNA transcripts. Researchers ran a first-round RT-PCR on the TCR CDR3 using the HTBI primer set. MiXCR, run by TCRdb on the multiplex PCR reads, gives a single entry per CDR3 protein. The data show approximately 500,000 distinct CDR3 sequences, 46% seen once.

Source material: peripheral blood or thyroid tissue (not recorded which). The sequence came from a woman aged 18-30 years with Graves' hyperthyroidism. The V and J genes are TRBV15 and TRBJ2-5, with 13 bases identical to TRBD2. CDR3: CATSIGTSGMKTQYF. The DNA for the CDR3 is TGTGCCACCAGCATTGGGACTAGCGGGATGAAGACCCAGTACTTC.